The 4 T cell receptor beta chains reported below all come from one sample, sequenced in a study of PD-L1 blockade in urothelial cancer (dated by TCRdb to 2015 to 2018). The library was made by the immunoSEQ multiplex PCR assay. TCRdb carries this immuneACCESS record with in-frame sequences only. Its versions omit some clonotypes, under half of them owing to an unresolved V gene in the studies checked, with the rest unexplained. This sample gives around 110,000 clones in total; around 89% of them show up just once. Of the sample, about 1.5% is held by the ten largest clones. The time point label for this specimen denotes: peripheral blood 6 weeks after treatment start. The input for sequencing was PBMCs, taken around atezolizumab (anti-PD-L1) treatment. The receptors stem from a man in his 60s with urothelial cancer.

J is TRBJ1-2 and V is TRBV29-1; D possibly corresponds to TRBD1 (5 bases). CDR3 size: 14 residues. Between the trimmed V and J ends, which lost 1 base and 0 bases, there was a span of 9 bases. The germline V gene encodes CDR1 SQVTM and CDR2 ANQGSEA. The CDR3 DNA follows: TGCAGCGTTGAAGGGGGCAGCTCTAACTATGGCTACACCTTC. Translating it yields CSVEGGSSNYGYTF.

The chain employs TRBV6-1 and TRBJ1-2; D not certain. Germline CDR1 MNHNS, CDR2 SASEGT. Trimming shortened V by 2 bases and J by 3 bases, and 16 bases separated the two germline ends. The CDR3 extends over 16 amino acids. The CDR3 bases are TGTGCCAGCAGTGAAAATGCCCAGGTCCTCGACTATGGCTACACCTTC. This translates into CASSENAQVLDYGYTF.

The gene calls are TRBV19 and TRBJ1-2, with 10 bases aligning to TRBD1. Per germline, CDR1 LNHDA and CDR2 SQIVND (reference sequence). The CDR3 is 17 residues long. V lost 5 bases to trimming and J lost 0 bases; unmatched junction nucleotides: 9. CDR3 protein: CASSDGTGADTNYGYTF. The CDR3 DNA is TGTGCCAGTAGTGATGGGACAGGGGCCGACACTAACTATGGCTACACCTTC.

CDR3 nucleotide sequence: TGTGCCAGCAGCTTAGTTACAGGGGGCGCTGAAGCTTTCTTT. As protein: CASSLVTGGAEAFF. The gene calls are TRBV7-2 and TRBJ1-1; TRBD1 aligns across 9 bases. The CDR3 has 14 residues. Germline CDR1 and CDR2: SGHTA and FQGNSA. The V and J ends lost 1 base and 6 bases, in that order; junction bases with no gene match: 3.